This TCR beta chain was sequenced during a study of blood T cell repertoires in COVID-19. Study in general: Samples representing acute and convalescent COVID-19 were sourced from the United States, Italy and Spain.

Enrollment of patients from Seattle took place during active infection, with longitudinal follow-up. Here immunoSEQ multiplex PCR was the method, and the copy in TCRdb shows in-frame clones only, minus some. The sample yields 250,000 to 400,000 clones, 85% to 90% seen once. This CDR3 is 14 amino acids long. Germline values: CDR1 SGHRS, CDR2 YFSETQ. Trimming removed 4 bases from V and 4 bases from J; junction bases left unmatched: 5. Sequencing was carried out using peripheral blood. The TCR sequence derives from a young woman with COVID-19, enrolled during active disease. This chain uses TRBV5-1 with TRBJ1-1; TRBD1 aligns across 9 bases. CDR3 protein: CASSDQQGATEAFF. Written as DNA, the CDR3 is TGCGCCAGCAGCGACCAACAGGGGGCCACTGAAGCTTTCTTT.